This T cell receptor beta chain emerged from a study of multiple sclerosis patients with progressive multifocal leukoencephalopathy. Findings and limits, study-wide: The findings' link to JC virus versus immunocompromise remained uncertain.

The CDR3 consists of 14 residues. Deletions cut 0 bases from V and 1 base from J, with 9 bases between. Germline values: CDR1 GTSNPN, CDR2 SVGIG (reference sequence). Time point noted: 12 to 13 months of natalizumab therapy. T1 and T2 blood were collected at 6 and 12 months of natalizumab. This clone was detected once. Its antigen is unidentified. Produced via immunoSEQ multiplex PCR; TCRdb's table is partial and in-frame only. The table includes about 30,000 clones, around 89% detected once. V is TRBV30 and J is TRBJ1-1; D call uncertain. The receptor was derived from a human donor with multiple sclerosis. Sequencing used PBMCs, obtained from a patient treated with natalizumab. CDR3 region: CAWSVVQPNTEAFF. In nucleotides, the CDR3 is TGTGCCTGGAGTGTAGTACAGCCGAACACTGAAGCTTTCTTT.